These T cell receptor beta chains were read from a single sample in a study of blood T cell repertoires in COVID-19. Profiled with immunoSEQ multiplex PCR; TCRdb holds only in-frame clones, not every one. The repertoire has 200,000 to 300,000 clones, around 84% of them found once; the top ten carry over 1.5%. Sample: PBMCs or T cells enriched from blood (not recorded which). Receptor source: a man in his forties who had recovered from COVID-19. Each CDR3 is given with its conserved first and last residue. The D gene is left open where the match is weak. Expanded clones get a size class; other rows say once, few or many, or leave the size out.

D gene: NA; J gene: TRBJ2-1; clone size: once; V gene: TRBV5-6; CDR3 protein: CASSLRRGPYNEQFF; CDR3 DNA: TGTGCCAGCAGCTTGCGGAGGGGGCCCTACAATGAGCAGTTCTTC
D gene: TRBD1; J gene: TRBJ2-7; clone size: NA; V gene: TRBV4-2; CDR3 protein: CASSQVGLTGAAYEQYF; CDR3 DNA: TGTGCCAGCAGCCAAGTGGGCCTAACAGGGGCCGCCTACGAGCAGTACTTC
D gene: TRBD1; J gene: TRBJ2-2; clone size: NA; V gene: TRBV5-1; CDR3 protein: CASSPRTGTNTGELFF; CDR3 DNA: TGCGCCAGCAGCCCGCGGACAGGGACGAATACCGGGGAGCTGTTTTTT
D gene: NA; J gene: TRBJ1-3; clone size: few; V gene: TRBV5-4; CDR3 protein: CASSNLDSTGNTIYF; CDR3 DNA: TGTGCCAGCAGCAACCTGGACAGTACTGGAAACACCATATATTTT
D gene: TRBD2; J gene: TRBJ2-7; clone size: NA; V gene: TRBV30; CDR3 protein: CAGTSGRAGGEQYF; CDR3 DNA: TGTGCCGGGACTAGCGGACGGGCTGGGGGGGAGCAGTACTTC
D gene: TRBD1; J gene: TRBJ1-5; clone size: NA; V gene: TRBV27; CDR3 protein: CASSFRQGDQPQHF; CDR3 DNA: TGTGCCAGCAGTTTTAGGCAGGGGGATCAGCCCCAGCATTTT
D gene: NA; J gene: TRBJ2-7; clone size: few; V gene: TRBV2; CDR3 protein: CASSEDFSYEQYF; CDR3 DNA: TGTGCCAGCAGTGAGGACTTCTCCTACGAGCAGTACTTC
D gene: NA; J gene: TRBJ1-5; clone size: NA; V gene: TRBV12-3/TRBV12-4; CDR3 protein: CASRQGSQPQHF; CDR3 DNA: TGTGCCAGCAGACAGGGTAGTCAGCCCCAGCATTTT
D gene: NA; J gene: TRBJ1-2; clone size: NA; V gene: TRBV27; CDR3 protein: CASSRGGPNYGYTF; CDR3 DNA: TGTGCCAGCAGCCGGGGAGGACCCAACTATGGCTACACCTTC
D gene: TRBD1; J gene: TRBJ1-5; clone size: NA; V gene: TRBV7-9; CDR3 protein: CASSQQGADQPQHF; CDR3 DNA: TGTGCCAGCAGTCAACAGGGGGCGGATCAGCCCCAGCATTTT
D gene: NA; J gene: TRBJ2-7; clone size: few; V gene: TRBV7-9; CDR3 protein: CASSFQDTYEQYF; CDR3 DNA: TGTGCCAGCAGCTTCCAGGACACCTACGAGCAGTACTTC
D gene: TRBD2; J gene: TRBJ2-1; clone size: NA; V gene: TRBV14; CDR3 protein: CASRGRESYNEQFF; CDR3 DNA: TGTGCCAGCAGAGGGCGGGAGTCCTACAATGAGCAGTTCTTC
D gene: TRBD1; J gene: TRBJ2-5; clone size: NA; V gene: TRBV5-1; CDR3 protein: CASSLSPTGWQTQYF; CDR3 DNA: TGCGCCAGCAGCTTGTCTCCGACAGGGTGGCAGACCCAGTACTTC
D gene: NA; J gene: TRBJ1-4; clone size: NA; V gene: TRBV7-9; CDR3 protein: CASKPTGLNEKLFF; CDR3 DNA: TGTGCCAGCAAACCGACGGGACTGAATGAAAAACTGTTTTTT
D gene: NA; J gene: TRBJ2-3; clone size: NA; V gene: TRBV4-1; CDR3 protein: CASSQERALGPMPDTQYF; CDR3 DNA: TGCGCCAGCAGCCAAGAAAGAGCGCTGGGGCCCATGCCAGATACGCAGTATTTT
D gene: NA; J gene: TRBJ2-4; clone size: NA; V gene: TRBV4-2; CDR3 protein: CASSQERGAVYIQYF; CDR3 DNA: TGTGCCAGCAGCCAAGAACGGGGGGCGGTATACATTCAGTACTTC
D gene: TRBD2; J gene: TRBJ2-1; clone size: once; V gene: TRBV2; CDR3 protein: CASPLPGGQFF; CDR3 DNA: TGTGCCTCTCCTCTCCCGGGGGGGCAGTTCTTC
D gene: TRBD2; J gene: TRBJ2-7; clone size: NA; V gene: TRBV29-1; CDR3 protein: CSVEDQPDGRSSYEQYF; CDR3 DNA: TGCAGCGTTGAAGATCAACCTGACGGGAGGAGCTCCTACGAGCAGTACTTC
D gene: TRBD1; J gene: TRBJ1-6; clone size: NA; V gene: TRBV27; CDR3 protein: CASSLSTGGNNSPLHF; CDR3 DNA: TGTGCCAGCAGTTTATCTACAGGGGGGAATAATTCACCCCTCCACTTT
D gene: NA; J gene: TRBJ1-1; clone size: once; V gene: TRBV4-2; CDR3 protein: CASSLARGTEAFF; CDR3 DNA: TGTGCCAGCAGCTTAGCCCGAGGGACTGAAGCTTTCTTT
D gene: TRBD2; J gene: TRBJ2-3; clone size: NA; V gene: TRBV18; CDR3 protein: CASSVRGGPGDTQYF; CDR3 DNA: TGTGCCAGCTCGGTGCGGGGGGGCCCAGGCGATACGCAGTATTTT
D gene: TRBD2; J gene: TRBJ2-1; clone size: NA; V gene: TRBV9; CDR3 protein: CASSDGTSGNNEQFF; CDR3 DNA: TGTGCCAGCAGCGACGGGACTAGCGGAAACAATGAGCAGTTCTTC
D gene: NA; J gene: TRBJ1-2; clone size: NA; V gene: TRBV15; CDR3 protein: CATSRQEVYGYTF; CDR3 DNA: TGTGCCACCAGCAGACAAGAGGTCTATGGCTACACCTTC
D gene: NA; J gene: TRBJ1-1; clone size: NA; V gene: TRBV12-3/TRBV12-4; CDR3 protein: CASSGGAEAFF; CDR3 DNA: TGTGCCAGCAGCGGGGGAGCTGAAGCTTTCTTT
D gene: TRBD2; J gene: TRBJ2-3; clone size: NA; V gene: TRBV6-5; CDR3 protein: CASSRLAGAGDTQYF; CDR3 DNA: TGTGCCAGCAGTCGACTAGCGGGAGCGGGGGATACGCAGTATTTT
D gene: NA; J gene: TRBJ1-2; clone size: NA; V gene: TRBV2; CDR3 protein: CASSEVGDYTF; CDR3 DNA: TGTGCCAGCAGTGAAGTAGGGGACTACACCTTC
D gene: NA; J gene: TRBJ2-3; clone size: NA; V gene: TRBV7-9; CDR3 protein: CASSLVQGRDTQYF; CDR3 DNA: TGTGCCAGCAGCTTAGTACAGGGGAGGGATACGCAGTATTTT
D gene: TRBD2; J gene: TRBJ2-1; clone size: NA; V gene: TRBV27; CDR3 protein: CASSIPGTRKFF; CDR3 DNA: TGTGCCAGCAGTATTCCCGGGACTAGGAAGTTCTTC
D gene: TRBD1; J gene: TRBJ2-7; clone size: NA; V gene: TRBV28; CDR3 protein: CASSLGAFGGQGVRETGYEQYF; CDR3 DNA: TGTGCCAGCAGTCTAGGCGCCTTTGGGGGACAGGGGGTCCGGGAGACAGGGTACGAGCAGTACTTC